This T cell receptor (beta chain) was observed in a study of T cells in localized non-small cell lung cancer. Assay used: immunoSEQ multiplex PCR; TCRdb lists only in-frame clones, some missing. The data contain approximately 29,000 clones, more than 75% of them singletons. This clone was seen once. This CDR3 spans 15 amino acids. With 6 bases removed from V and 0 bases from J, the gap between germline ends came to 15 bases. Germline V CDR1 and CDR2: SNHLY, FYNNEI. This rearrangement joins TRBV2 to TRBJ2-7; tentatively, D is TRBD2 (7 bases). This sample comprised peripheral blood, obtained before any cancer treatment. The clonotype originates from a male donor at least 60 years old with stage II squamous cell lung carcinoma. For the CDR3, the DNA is TGTGCCAGCAGGGGGGGGACACTGAGCTCCTACGAGCAGTACTTC. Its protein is CASRGGTLSSYEQYF.